The rows below give T cell receptor beta chains drawn from one sample of a study of blood T cell repertoires in COVID-19. Clones were sequenced by immunoSEQ multiplex PCR, and TCRdb holds only the in-frame ones, with some missing. Among 300,000 or so clones, about 83% were seen once, and the ten largest hold about 1.6%. The sample was peripheral blood. These receptors all stem from a woman in her 50s with acute or convalescent COVID-19. Each CDR3 is given with its conserved first and last residue. The D gene is left open where the match is weak.

J	V	D	DNA	CDR3
TRBJ1-1	TRBV10-1	TRBD1	TGCGCCAGCAGGCACAGGGGGAATGGGAACACTGAAGCTTTCTTT	CASRHRGNGNTEAFF
TRBJ2-5	TRBV6-1	TRBD2	TGTGCCAGCAGTGATTGGACTAGCGGGAGAGGAGAGACCCAGTACTTC	CASSDWTSGRGETQYF
TRBJ2-1	TRBV6-5	.	TGTGCCAGCGGAACAGGGAATGAGCAGTTCTTC	CASGTGNEQFF
TRBJ2-2	TRBV3-1/TRBV3-2	TRBD2	TGTGCCAGCAGCCAATTTTATCCCCGACTAGCGGGAGGGCCCGGGGAGCTGTTTTTT	CASSQFYPRLAGGPGELFF
TRBJ1-1	TRBV7-2	.	TGTGCCAGCAGCTTTACAGGCCCGAACACTGAAGCTTTCTTT	CASSFTGPNTEAFF
TRBJ2-1	TRBV9	TRBD2	TGTGCCAGCAGCGTAGGCCAGAGAAGCGGGAGGGCCTACAATGAGCAGTTCTTC	CASSVGQRSGRAYNEQFF
TRBJ2-7	TRBV6-5	TRBD2	TGTGCCAGCAGTTACTGGGGGAGGGACTACGAGCAGTACTTC	CASSYWGRDYEQYF
TRBJ2-7	TRBV3-1/TRBV3-2	TRBD1	TGTGCCAGCAGCGGGGACAGCTCCTACGAGCAGTACTTC	CASSGDSSYEQYF
TRBJ2-2	TRBV29-1	TRBD2	TGCAGCGTAGGACTAGCGGGAGTCGGTCACACCGGGGAGCTGTTTTTT	CSVGLAGVGHTGELFF
TRBJ1-4	TRBV7-9	.	TGTGCCAGCAGAGCTTTTCGGGGGTCAACTAATGAAAAACTGTTTTTT	CASRAFRGSTNEKLFF
TRBJ2-1	TRBV22-1	.	TGTCCTGGGAGCGCATCGAGAGAGAGAGGGACCTACAATGAGCAGTTCTTC	CPGSASRERGTYNEQFF
TRBJ1-1	TRBV5-8	TRBD1	TGTGCCAGCAGCTGGGACAGGGGAAACACTGAAGCTTTCTTT	CASSWDRGNTEAFF
TRBJ2-7	TRBV7-2	TRBD1	TGTGCCAGCAGCAGCCCGGGACAGTCCTACGAGCAGTACTTC	CASSSPGQSYEQYF
TRBJ2-1	TRBV2	TRBD2	TGTGCCAGCAGTGAAATAACTAGCGGGAGGGGGAGGGATGAGCAGTTCTTC	CASSEITSGRGRDEQFF
TRBJ2-1	TRBV7-3	TRBD2	TGTGCCAGCAGCGGGTGGCGGGAGGGCCAGGATGAGCAGTTCTTC	CASSGWREGQDEQFF
TRBJ2-7	TRBV11-3	TRBD2	TGTGCCAGCAGTCTACTAGCGGGATACGAGCAGTACTTC	CASSLLAGYEQYF